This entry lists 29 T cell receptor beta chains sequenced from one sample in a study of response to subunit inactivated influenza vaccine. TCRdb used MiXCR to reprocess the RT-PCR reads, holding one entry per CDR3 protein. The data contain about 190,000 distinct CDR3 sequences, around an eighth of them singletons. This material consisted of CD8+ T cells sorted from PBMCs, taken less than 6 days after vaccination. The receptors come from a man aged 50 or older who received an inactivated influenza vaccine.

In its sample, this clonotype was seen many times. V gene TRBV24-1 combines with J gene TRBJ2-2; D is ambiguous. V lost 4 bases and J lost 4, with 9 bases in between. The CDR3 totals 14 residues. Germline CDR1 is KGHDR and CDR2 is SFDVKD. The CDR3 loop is CATSDVGSTGELFF. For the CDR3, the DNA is TGTGCCACCAGTGACGTGGGAAGCACCGGGGAGCTGTTTTTT.

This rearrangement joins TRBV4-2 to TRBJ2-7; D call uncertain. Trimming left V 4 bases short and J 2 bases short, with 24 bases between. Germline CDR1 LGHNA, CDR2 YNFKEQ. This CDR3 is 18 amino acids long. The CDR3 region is CASSPIRVVTLAPYEQYF. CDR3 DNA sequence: TGTGCCAGCAGCCCCATTAGGGTTGTCACCCTCGCTCCCTACGAGCAGTACTTC.

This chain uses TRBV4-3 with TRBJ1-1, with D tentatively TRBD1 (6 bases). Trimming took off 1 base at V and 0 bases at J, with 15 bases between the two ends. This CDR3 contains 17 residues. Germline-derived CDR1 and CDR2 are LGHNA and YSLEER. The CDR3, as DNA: TGCGCCAGCAGCCAAGGGTGGGGGCGGCCCATGAACACTGAAGCTTTCTTT. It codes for CASSQGWGRPMNTEAFF.

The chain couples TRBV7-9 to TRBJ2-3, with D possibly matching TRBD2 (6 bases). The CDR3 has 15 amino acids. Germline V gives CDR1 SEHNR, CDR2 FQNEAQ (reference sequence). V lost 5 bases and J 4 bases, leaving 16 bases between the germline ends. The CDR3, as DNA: TGTGCCAGCAGCGACGGGACTCGCGCCCCAGATACGCAGTATTTT. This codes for CASSDGTRAPDTQYF. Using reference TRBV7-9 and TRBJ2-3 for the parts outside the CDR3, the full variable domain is DTGVSQNPRHKITKRGQNVTFRCDPISEHNRLYWYRQTLGQGPEFLTYFQNEAQLEKSRLLSDRFSAERPKGSFSTLEIQRTEQGDSAMYLCASSDGTRAPDTQYFGPGTRLTVL.

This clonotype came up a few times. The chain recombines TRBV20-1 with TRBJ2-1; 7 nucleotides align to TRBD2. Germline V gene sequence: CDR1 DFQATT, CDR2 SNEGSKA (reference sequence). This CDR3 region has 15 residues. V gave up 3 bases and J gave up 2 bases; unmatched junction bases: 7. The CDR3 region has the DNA TGCAGTGCTAGCGAACTAGCGCGGCCCTACAATGAGCAGTTCTTC. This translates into CSASELARPYNEQFF.

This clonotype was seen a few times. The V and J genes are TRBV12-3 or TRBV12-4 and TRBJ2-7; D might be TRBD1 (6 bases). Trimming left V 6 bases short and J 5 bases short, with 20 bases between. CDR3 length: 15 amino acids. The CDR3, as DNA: TGTGCCAGCAGCCCTAGTCCTGACAGGTCTCACGAGCAGTACTTC. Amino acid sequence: CASSPSPDRSHEQYF.

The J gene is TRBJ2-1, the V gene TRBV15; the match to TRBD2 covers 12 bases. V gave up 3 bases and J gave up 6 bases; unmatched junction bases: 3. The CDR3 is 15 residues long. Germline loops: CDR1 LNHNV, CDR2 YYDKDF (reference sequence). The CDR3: CATSRTSGGINEQFF. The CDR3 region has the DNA TGTGCCACCAGCAGGACTAGCGGGGGAATCAATGAGCAGTTCTTC.

CDR3 amino acids: CASSALAGSSYNEQFF. In nucleotides, the CDR3 is TGTGCCAGCAGTGCCCTAGCGGGGAGCTCCTACAATGAGCAGTTCTTC. The gene calls are TRBV2 and TRBJ2-1; 9 bases line up with TRBD2. Germline V gene data show CDR1 as SNHLY and CDR2 as FYNNEI. Trimming cost V 4 bases and J 0 bases; bases outside gene matches: 4. CDR3 length: 16 amino acids.

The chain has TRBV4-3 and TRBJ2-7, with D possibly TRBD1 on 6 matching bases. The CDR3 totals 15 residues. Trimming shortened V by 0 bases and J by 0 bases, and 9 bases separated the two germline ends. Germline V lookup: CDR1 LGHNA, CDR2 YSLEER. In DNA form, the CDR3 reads TGCGCCAGCAGCCAAGAGACAGGTAGCTCCTACGAGCAGTACTTC. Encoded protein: CASSQETGSSYEQYF.

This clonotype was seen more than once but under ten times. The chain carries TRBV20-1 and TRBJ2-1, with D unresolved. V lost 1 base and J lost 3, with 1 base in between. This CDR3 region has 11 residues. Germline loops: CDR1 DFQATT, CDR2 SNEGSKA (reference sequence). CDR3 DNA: TGCAGTGCTAGAGTCTACAATGAGCAGTTCTTC. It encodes CSARVYNEQFF.

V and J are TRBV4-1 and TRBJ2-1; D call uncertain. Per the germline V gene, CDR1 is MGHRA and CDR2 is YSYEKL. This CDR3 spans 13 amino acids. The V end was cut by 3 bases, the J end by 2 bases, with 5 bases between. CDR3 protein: CASSHSAYNEQFF. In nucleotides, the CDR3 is TGCGCCAGCAGCCATTCGGCCTACAATGAGCAGTTCTTC.

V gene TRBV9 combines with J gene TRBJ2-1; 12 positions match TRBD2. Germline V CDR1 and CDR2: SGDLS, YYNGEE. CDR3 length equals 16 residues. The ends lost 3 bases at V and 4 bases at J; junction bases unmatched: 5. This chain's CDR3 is CASSESGTSGYNEQFF. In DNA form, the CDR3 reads TGTGCCAGCAGCGAATCCGGGACTAGCGGGTACAATGAGCAGTTCTTC.

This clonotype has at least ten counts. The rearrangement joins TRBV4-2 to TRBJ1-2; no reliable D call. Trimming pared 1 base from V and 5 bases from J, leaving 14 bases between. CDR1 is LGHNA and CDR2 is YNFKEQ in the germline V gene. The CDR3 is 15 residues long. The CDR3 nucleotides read TGTGCCAGCAGCCAAGCGGAGACGGATGTGTATGGCTACACCTTC. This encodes CASSQAETDVYGYTF.

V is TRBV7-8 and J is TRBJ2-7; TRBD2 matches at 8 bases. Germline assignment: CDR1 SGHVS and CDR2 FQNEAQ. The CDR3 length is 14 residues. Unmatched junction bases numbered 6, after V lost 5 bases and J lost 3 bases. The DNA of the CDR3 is TGTGCCAGCAGCGCCGTCGGGGGGGTCTACGAGCAGTACTTC. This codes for CASSAVGGVYEQYF.

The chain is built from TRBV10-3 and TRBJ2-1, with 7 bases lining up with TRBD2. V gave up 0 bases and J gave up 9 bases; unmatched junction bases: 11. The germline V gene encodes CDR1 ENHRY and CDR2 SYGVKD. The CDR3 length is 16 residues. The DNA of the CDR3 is TGTGCCATCAGTGAGTCGAACGTGGCGGGAGCTACTGAGCAGTTCTTC. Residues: CAISESNVAGATEQFF.

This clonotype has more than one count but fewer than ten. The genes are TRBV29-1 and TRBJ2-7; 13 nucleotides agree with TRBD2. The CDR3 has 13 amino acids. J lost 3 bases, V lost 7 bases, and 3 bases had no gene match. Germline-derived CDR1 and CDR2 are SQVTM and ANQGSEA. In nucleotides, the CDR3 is TGCAGCGCCCGACTAGCGGGGGGCTACGAGCAGTACTTC. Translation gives CSARLAGGYEQYF.

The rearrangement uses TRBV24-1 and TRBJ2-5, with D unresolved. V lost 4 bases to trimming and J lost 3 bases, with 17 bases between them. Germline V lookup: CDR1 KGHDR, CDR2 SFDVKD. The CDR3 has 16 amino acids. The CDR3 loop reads CATSDPARTTKETQYF. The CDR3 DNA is TGTGCCACCAGTGACCCCGCCCGGACGACCAAAGAGACCCAGTACTTC.

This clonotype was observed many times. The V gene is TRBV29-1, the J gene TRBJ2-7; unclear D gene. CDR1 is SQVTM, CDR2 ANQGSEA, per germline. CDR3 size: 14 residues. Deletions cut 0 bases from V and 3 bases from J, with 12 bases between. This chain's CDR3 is CSVEDRLGSYEQYF. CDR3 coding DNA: TGCAGCGTTGAAGATCGGCTCGGAAGCTACGAGCAGTACTTC.

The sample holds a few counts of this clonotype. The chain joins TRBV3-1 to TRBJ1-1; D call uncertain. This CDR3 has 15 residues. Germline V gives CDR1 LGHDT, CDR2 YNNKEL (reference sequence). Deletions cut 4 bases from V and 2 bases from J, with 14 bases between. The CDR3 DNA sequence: TGTGCCAGCAGCCCTACCCTGACCCCAAACACTGAAGCTTTCTTT. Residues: CASSPTLTPNTEAFF.

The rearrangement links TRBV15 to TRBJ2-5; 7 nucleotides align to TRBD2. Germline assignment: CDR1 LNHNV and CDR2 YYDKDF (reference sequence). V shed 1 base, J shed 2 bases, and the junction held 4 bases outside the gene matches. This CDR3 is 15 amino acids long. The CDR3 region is CATSRGGGPQETQYF. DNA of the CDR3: TGTGCCACCAGCAGAGGCGGGGGACCACAAGAGACCCAGTACTTC.

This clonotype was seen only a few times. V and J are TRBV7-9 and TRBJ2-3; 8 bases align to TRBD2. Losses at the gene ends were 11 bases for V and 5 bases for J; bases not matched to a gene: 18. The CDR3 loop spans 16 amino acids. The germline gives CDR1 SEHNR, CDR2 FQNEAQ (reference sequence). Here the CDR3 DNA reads TGTGCCCTTTCTACCTGGCAGGCCGGGGGGGGAGATACGCAGTATTTT. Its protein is CALSTWQAGGGDTQYF.

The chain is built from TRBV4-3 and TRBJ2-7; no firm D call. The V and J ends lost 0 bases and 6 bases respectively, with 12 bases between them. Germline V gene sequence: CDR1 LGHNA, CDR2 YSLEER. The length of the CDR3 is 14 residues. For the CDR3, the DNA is TGCGCCAGCAGCCAAGACTACATGGGCCCCGAGCAGTACTTC. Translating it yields CASSQDYMGPEQYF.

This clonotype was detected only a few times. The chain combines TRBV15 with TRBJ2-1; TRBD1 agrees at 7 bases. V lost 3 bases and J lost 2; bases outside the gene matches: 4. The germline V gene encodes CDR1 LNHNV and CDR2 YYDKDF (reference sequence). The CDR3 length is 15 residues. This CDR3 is CATSRTGSTYNEQFF. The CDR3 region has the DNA TGTGCCACCAGCAGGACAGGGTCGACCTACAATGAGCAGTTCTTC.

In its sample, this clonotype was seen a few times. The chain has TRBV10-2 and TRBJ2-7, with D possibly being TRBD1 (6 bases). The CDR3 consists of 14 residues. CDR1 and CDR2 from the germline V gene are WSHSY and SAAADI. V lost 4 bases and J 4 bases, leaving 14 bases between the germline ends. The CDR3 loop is CASSVWDKPYEQYF. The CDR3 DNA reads TGCGCCAGCAGTGTTTGGGACAAGCCTTACGAGCAGTACTTC.

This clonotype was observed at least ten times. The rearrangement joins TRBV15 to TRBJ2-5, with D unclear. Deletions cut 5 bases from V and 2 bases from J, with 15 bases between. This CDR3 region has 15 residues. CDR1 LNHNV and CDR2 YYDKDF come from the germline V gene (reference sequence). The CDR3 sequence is CATSSRFDLQETQYF. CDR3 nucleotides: TGTGCCACCAGCTCCCGGTTCGACTTACAAGAGACCCAGTACTTC.

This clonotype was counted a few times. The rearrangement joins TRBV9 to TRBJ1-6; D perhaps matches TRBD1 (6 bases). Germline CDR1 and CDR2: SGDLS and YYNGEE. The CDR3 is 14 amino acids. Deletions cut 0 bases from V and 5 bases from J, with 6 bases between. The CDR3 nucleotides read TGTGCCAGCAGCGTAGGGGACAATAATTCACCCCTCCACTTT. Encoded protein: CASSVGDNNSPLHF.

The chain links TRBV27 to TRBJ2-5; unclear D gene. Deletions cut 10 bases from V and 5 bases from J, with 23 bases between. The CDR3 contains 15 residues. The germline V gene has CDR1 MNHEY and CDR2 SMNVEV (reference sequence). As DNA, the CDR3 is TGTGCCACCCTCCCTCTATTGGGCGGCGAGGAGACCCAGTACTTC. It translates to CATLPLLGGEETQYF.

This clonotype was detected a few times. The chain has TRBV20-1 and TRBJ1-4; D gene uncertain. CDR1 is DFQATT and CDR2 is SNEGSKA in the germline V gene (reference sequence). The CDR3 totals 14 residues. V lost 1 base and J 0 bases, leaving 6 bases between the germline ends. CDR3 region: CSARVPTTNEKLFF. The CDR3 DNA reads TGCAGTGCTAGAGTCCCAACAACTAATGAAAAACTGTTTTTT.

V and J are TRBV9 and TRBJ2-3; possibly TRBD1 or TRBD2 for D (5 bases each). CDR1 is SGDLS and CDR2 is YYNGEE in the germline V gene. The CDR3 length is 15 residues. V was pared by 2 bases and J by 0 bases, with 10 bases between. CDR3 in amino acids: CASSVSGPSTDTQYF. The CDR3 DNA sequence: TGTGCCAGCAGCGTTTCGGGACCCAGCACAGATACGCAGTATTTT.